The 10 T cell receptor beta chains below come from one sample, sequenced in a study of metastatic and nonmetastatic thyroid tumors. All patients reached thyroid surgery having received no treatment beforehand. TCRdb re-called the PCR reads via MiXCR. The table shows under 55,000 clones, with roughly 15% occurring only once. The specimen was blood. These receptors originate from a female donor with papillary thyroid cancer or a benign thyroid nodule (not recorded which). Some clones in this sample may be carry-over from other donors' samples.

This clone has at least ten counts. The genes are TRBV15 and TRBJ2-1; TRBD2 matches at 10 bases. The V gene end was trimmed by 0 bases and the J gene end by 5 bases; junction bases not matched to a gene: 10. CDR3 length: 18 amino acids. From germline, CDR1 is LNHNV and CDR2 YYDKDF (reference sequence). The CDR3 DNA reads TGTGCCACCAGCAGAGATAGCTTACTAGCGGGACGAAACAATGAGCAGTTCTTC. It translates to CATSRDSLLAGRNNEQFF.

This clone was observed at least ten times. The chain has TRBV28 and TRBJ2-7; TRBD2 aligns across 9 bases. V was clipped by 5 bases and J by 6 bases; unmatched bases: 11. This CDR3 comprises 15 residues. Germline V gene sequence: CDR1 MDHEN, CDR2 SYDVKM. The CDR3: CASSDASGMTGEQYF. In nucleotides, the CDR3 is TGTGCCAGCAGTGATGCTAGCGGGATGACGGGCGAGCAGTACTTC.

V is TRBV2 and J is TRBJ1-2; 9 bases fit TRBD1. The CDR3 totals 16 residues. The V segment lost 2 bases and the J segment 3 bases; nucleotides outside the gene matches: 7. Germline V gene data show CDR1 as SNHLY and CDR2 as FYNNEI. For the CDR3, the DNA is TGTGCCAGCAGTGAAACTCGGACAGGGGAACACTATGGCTACACCTTC. It is translated as CASSETRTGEHYGYTF. Variable domain in full (rest from reference TRBV2 and TRBJ1-2): EPEVTQTPSHQVTQMGQEVILRCVPISNHLYFYWYRQILGQKVEFLVSFYNNEISEKSEIFDDQFSVERPDGSNFTLKIRSTKLEDSAMYFCASSETRTGEHYGYTFGSGTRLTVV.

This clone was observed at least ten times. CDR3: CASSGTGGRVSDSPLHF. Written as DNA, the CDR3 is TGCGCCAGCAGCGGGACAGGGGGCCGAGTTTCGGATTCACCCCTCCACTTT. The chain joins TRBV4-1 to TRBJ1-6; 12 bases are shared with TRBD1. The CDR3 covers 17 residues. Germline assignment: CDR1 MGHRA and CDR2 YSYEKL. V lost 5 bases, J lost 8 bases, and 10 bases stayed unmatched.

This clone was picked up many times. The chain combines TRBV20-1 with TRBJ2-2; a weak D match, TRBD2 (6 bases). The CDR3 has 14 amino acids. Germline lookup yields CDR1 DFQATT and CDR2 SNEGSKA (reference sequence). The V end was cut by 3 bases, the J end by 8 bases, with 16 bases between. The CDR3 region is CSARTLGGGGELFF. CDR3 DNA: TGCAGTGCTAGGACCCTCGGGGGTGGGGGGGAGCTGTTTTTT.

Concerning this clone: This could be a read error, since a much larger clone is one nucleotide away. This same CDR3 is encoded by further DNA sequences in the sample. The gene calls are TRBV29-1 and TRBJ2-5; perhaps TRBD1 as D (6 bases). The germline V and J ends were trimmed by 6 bases and 11 bases, with 19 bases remaining between them. This CDR3 is built from 12 residues. In germline, CDR1 is SQVTM, CDR2 ANQGSEA. The CDR3: CSVAGELGTQYF. The CDR3 DNA reads as TGCAGCGTCGCAGGAGAGTTAGGGACACAGTACTTC. Variable domain in full (rest from reference TRBV29-1 and TRBJ2-5): SAVISQKPSRDICQRGTSLTIQCQVDSQVTMMFWYRQQPGQSLTLIATANQGSEATYESGFVIDKFPISRPNLTFSTLTVSNMSPEDSSIYLCSVAGELGTQYFGPGTRLLVL.

This clone has ten or more counts. V gene TRBV5-8 combines with J gene TRBJ1-5; TRBD1 agrees at 7 bases. The V segment lost 3 bases and the J segment 5 bases; nucleotides outside the gene matches: 17. In germline, CDR1 is SGHTS, CDR2 YDEGEE. This CDR3 spans 18 amino acids. CDR3 residues: CASSSGRGRGRLDQPQHF. The CDR3 DNA reads as TGTGCCAGCAGCTCGGGAAGGGGGCGCGGGAGATTGGATCAGCCCCAGCATTTT.

Regarding this clone: One junction end does not reproduce the germline sequence, and a read error may be involved. This chain uses TRBV27 with TRBJ2-3; possible D gene TRBD2, 5 bases. In germline, CDR1 is MNHEY, CDR2 SMNVEV (reference sequence). The CDR3 is 17 amino acids. For the CDR3, the DNA is TGTGCCAGCAGTTACAAGACTACCCCCATCCACACAGATACTCAGTATTTT. This translates into CASSYKTTPIHTDTQYF.

There are many counts of this clone. V gene TRBV6-2 or TRBV6-3 combines with J gene TRBJ2-3; D is undetermined. This CDR3 region has 14 residues. The germline V gene has CDR1 MNHEY and CDR2 SVGEGT. The V end was cut by 7 bases, the J end by 4 bases, with 15 bases between. CDR3 amino acids: CASTHLDLADTQYF. The DNA for the CDR3 is TGTGCCAGCACCCACTTAGACTTGGCAGATACGCAGTATTTT.

As concerns this clone: Just one base apart from a much larger clone, this may be a read error. V is TRBV3-1 and J is TRBJ2-2; D gene ambiguous. The CDR3 runs 16 residues. The germline gives CDR1 LGHDT, CDR2 YNNKEL (reference sequence). The CDR3 is CAISRGGRQNTGELFF. DNA of the CDR3: TGTGCCATCAGCCGAGGCGGTCGGCAGAACACCGGGGAGCTGTTTTTT.